This TCR beta chain was documented in a study of shared clonotypes between healthy human individuals. Assay used: immunoSEQ multiplex PCR; TCRdb lists only in-frame clones, some missing. Of millions of clones listed, about 95% are singletons. The naive CD8 population came from CD45RO-negative cells selected for CCR7, without terminally differentiated effector memory CD45RA+ cells. The CDR3 covers 16 residues. V and J are TRBV21-1 and TRBJ2-7; TRBD2 reflects the table's D call only, with no check against the DNA. TRBV21-1 is shown as a pseudogene. The clonotype was recovered from a man aged 18 to 30 in good health. The sequencing input was naive CD8+ T cells sorted from blood. This CDR3 is CASKVNPGLKAYEQYF. In DNA form, the CDR3 reads TGTGCCAGCAAAGTGAACCCGGGACTCAAAGCCTACGAGCAGTACTTC.